A selection of T cell receptor beta chains follows, all from one sample in a study of regulatory T cells in long-lasting Graves disease. One entry per CDR3 protein results from TCRdb running MiXCR on the multiplex PCR reads. The sample has 450,000 or so distinct CDR3 sequences; 20% are singletons. The sample consisted of peripheral blood mononuclear cells (PBMCs), taken when the disease was refractory, from a patient treated with antithyroid drugs. The receptors originated from a female donor with Graves disease. Each CDR3 is given without its conserved first and last residue. Fields, in order: CDR3 protein, J gene, V gene.

ASTPRMVNQETQY	TRBJ2-5	TRBV2
ASSLGGLAGDEETQY	TRBJ2-5	TRBV5-1
ASRPGTGGGGYT	TRBJ1-2	TRBV6-1
ASSLSGQGLNEQY	TRBJ2-7	TRBV28
ASSLEYQADGYT	TRBJ1-2	TRBV5-1
ASIRTGRPGELF	TRBJ2-2	TRBV7-9
ATSRGLAEATGELF	TRBJ2-2	TRBV15
AIWAGLSGNQPQH	TRBJ1-5	TRBV10-3
ASGDPWVGGVYT	TRBJ1-2	TRBV12-3/TRBV12-4
ASSIPAGELF	TRBJ2-2	TRBV19
SAPPDSLYGYT	TRBJ1-2	TRBV20-1
ASRTTGPTEAF	TRBJ1-1	TRBV6-1
ASSVAYSGELF	TRBJ2-2	TRBV9
ASSDERQGGVHGYT	TRBJ1-2	TRBV19
ASRNGNGDIQY	TRBJ2-4	TRBV27
SVVNQNTEAF	TRBJ1-1	TRBV29-1
ASSRSGSITDTQY	TRBJ2-3	TRBV4-1
ASSGRLADSYEQY	TRBJ2-7	TRBV6-1
AGSTTVAQETQY	TRBJ2-5	TRBV12-3/TRBV12-4
ASSPWVGGGGTNEKLF	TRBJ1-4	TRBV2
ASSRDRSEFGYGYT	TRBJ1-2	TRBV19
ASSLLMGKAGAEPDTQY	TRBJ2-3	TRBV28
ATSRGLAGVNEQY	TRBJ2-7	TRBV15
ASSFGPDWEQY	TRBJ2-7	TRBV5-1
ASSSSMSREQY	TRBJ2-7	TRBV7-2
ASQPRDSSVSAYEQY	TRBJ2-7	TRBV2
ASSLSGSDGELF	TRBJ2-2	TRBV12-3/TRBV12-4
ATGEGTIPYEQY	TRBJ2-7	TRBV10-3
ASSLAGQGASMVYGYT	TRBJ1-2	TRBV7-2
ASSLLTQGERGYT	TRBJ1-2	TRBV7-2
ASSLVRDSLREQY	TRBJ2-7	TRBV11-2
ASSLTGELGAKNIQY	TRBJ2-4	TRBV4-1
ASSRRDGGYT	TRBJ1-2	TRBV6-1
AISRLAGVVGELF	TRBJ2-2	TRBV10-3
ASSEDRVVNEQF	TRBJ2-1	TRBV2
SAPGTANYGYT	TRBJ1-2	TRBV20-1
ASSLLRFPNTEAF	TRBJ1-1	TRBV5-5
ASSLGQGTGELF	TRBJ2-2	TRBV7-9
ASSILINQPQH	TRBJ1-5	TRBV27
ASSERRTWTSGSQETQY	TRBJ2-5	TRBV6-1
ASSSFLTGELF	TRBJ2-2	TRBV11-2
ASSLGGRSMNTEAF	TRBJ1-1	TRBV27
ASNAPGNEQF	TRBJ2-1	TRBV9
ASSTGAGYGYT	TRBJ1-2	TRBV28
ATSDRYNQPQH	TRBJ1-5	TRBV24-1
ASSRGPGHNTEAF	TRBJ1-1	TRBV6-1
ASSSPLRRGGNQPQH	TRBJ1-5	TRBV28
SVEEVQGKAYNEQF	TRBJ2-1	TRBV29-1
ASLQIAGGKTGELF	TRBJ2-2	TRBV28
ASSPQTGTFWEEQY	TRBJ2-7	TRBV5-5
SVPGTRTEAF	TRBJ1-1	TRBV29-1
SAAAIDVSSYEQY	TRBJ2-7	TRBV20-1
ANGADGGSGNTIY	TRBJ1-3	TRBV30
ASSQTGSLTEAF	TRBJ1-1	TRBV5-6
ASSSSTEETQY	TRBJ2-5	TRBV19